Listed below are T cell receptor beta chains from one sample, sequenced in a study of T cells after yellow fever vaccination. Via MiXCR, TCRdb re-called the 5' RACE reads, giving one row per CDR3 protein. The data hold 230,000 or so distinct CDR3 sequences, with over 6.5% observed a single time. The sample here was CD4+ T cells sorted from PBMCs, taken on the day of the yellow fever booster vaccination. Receptors originate from a man between 25 and 39 years old who received the YFV17D yellow fever vaccine. CDR3s include the opening cysteine and the closing phenylalanine or tryptophan. The order of the fields is clone size, D gene, J gene, V gene, CDR3 DNA, CDR3 protein. D genes are given only for firm matches. For some rows the clone size is stated as once, few or many, or as a class when expanded; others skip it.

clone size: few; D gene: TRBD2; J gene: TRBJ2-1; V gene: TRBV6-1; CDR3 DNA: TGTGCCAGCATCTCAGGCGCTAGCGGGCCGCGGGGGTTCTTC; CDR3 protein: CASISGASGPRGFF
clone size: .; D gene: TRBD2; J gene: TRBJ2-7; V gene: TRBV4-2; CDR3 DNA: TGTGCCAGCAGCCCGGGAACCGCCCCCAGCCAGCGGGAGTTTAACGAGCAGTACTTC; CDR3 protein: CASSPGTAPSQREFNEQYF
clone size: .; D gene: TRBD1; J gene: TRBJ1-6; V gene: TRBV4-3; CDR3 DNA: TGCGCCAGCAGCCAAGAAGAACGGGACAGAAATTCACCCCTCCACTTT; CDR3 protein: CASSQEERDRNSPLHF
clone size: many; D gene: .; J gene: TRBJ2-7; V gene: TRBV12-3/TRBV12-4; CDR3 DNA: TGTGCCAGCAGCCTAGGACAATCATCCAGCGAGCAGTACTTC; CDR3 protein: CASSLGQSSSEQYF
clone size: many; D gene: TRBD2; J gene: TRBJ2-1; V gene: TRBV20-1; CDR3 DNA: TGCAGTGCTGAACCGGGACTAGCGGGAGTCGCTGAGCAGTTCTTC; CDR3 protein: CSAEPGLAGVAEQFF
clone size: few; D gene: .; J gene: TRBJ2-3; V gene: TRBV5-1; CDR3 DNA: TGCGCCAGCAGCCCTGGGGGCGGGGGCACAGATACGCAGTATTTT; CDR3 protein: CASSPGGGGTDTQYF
clone size: few; D gene: TRBD2; J gene: TRBJ2-3; V gene: TRBV2; CDR3 DNA: TGTGCCAGCAGTAACTCGGGAGGGCCCACAGATACGCAGTATTTT; CDR3 protein: CASSNSGGPTDTQYF
clone size: many; D gene: .; J gene: TRBJ2-1; V gene: TRBV12-3/TRBV12-4; CDR3 DNA: TGTGCCAGCAGTTTGGGATTTGAGCAGTTCTTC; CDR3 protein: CASSLGFEQFF
clone size: many; D gene: .; J gene: TRBJ2-2; V gene: TRBV7-9; CDR3 DNA: TGTGCCAGCAGCCCCGGGACGTCGATCACCGGGGAGCTGTTTTTT; CDR3 protein: CASSPGTSITGELFF
clone size: few; D gene: TRBD1; J gene: TRBJ1-5; V gene: TRBV6-2/TRBV6-3; CDR3 DNA: TGTGCCAGCAGTTACGGACAGGGGTTTGTTCAGCCCCAGCATTTT; CDR3 protein: CASSYGQGFVQPQHF
clone size: .; D gene: .; J gene: TRBJ2-1; V gene: TRBV5-1; CDR3 DNA: TGCGCCAGCAGCCAAACCTCTGGGCTACGACGGTCCTTC; CDR3 protein: CASSQTSGLRRSF
clone size: many; D gene: .; J gene: TRBJ2-1; V gene: TRBV7-3; CDR3 DNA: TGTGCCAGCAGCCTGACAAGGACTAAAAACAATGAGCAGTTCTTC; CDR3 protein: CASSLTRTKNNEQFF
clone size: many; D gene: .; J gene: TRBJ2-7; V gene: TRBV5-1; CDR3 DNA: TGCGCCAGCAGCTTGGACAGACCGGACGAGCAGTACTTC; CDR3 protein: CASSLDRPDEQYF
clone size: many; D gene: TRBD1; J gene: TRBJ1-1; V gene: TRBV6-1; CDR3 DNA: TGTGCCAGCAGGAAGACAGGGGAGAACACTGAAGCTTTCTTT; CDR3 protein: CASRKTGENTEAFF
clone size: .; D gene: .; J gene: TRBJ2-4; V gene: TRBV7-2; CDR3 DNA: TGTGCCAGCAGCGGAACCCGGGACGCCGACGAGTTCTTC; CDR3 protein: CASSGTRDADEFF
clone size: many; D gene: TRBD1; J gene: TRBJ2-5; V gene: TRBV6-5; CDR3 DNA: TGTGCCAGCAGTTACAGGGGGCAGGCCCAGTACTTC; CDR3 protein: CASSYRGQAQYF
clone size: many; D gene: TRBD2; J gene: TRBJ2-1; V gene: TRBV7-2; CDR3 DNA: TGTGCCAGCGCGCGACTAGCGCTCCGCAATGAGCAGTTCTTC; CDR3 protein: CASARLALRNEQFF
clone size: .; D gene: TRBD2; J gene: TRBJ2-1; V gene: TRBV24-1; CDR3 DNA: TGTGCCACCAGTGATTTTGATAGCGGGAGGGGGGATGGAACCCACAATGAGCAGTTCTTC; CDR3 protein: CATSDFDSGRGDGTHNEQFF
clone size: many; D gene: .; J gene: TRBJ2-2; V gene: TRBV7-2; CDR3 DNA: TGTGCCAGCAGCATGACTACCTTGAACACCGGGGAGCTGTTTTTT; CDR3 protein: CASSMTTLNTGELFF
clone size: few; D gene: .; J gene: TRBJ1-5; V gene: TRBV7-2; CDR3 DNA: TGTGCCAGCAGCTCGCGGGGTGGGATGGGGACCAATCAGCCCCAGCATTTT; CDR3 protein: CASSSRGGMGTNQPQHF
clone size: .; D gene: TRBD2; J gene: TRBJ2-3; V gene: TRBV7-2; CDR3 DNA: TGTGCCAGCAAACTAGCGGGGCCAGATACGCAGTATTTT; CDR3 protein: CASKLAGPDTQYF
clone size: .; D gene: TRBD2; J gene: TRBJ2-7; V gene: TRBV6-2/TRBV6-3; CDR3 DNA: TGTGCCAGCAGTTACTCGATGGCGCTAGCGGGAGGGGACGAGCAGTACTTC; CDR3 protein: CASSYSMALAGGDEQYF
clone size: many; D gene: .; J gene: TRBJ2-3; V gene: TRBV18; CDR3 DNA: TGTGCCAGCTCACCCTGGCTGGGTAGCACAGATACGCAGTATTTT; CDR3 protein: CASSPWLGSTDTQYF
clone size: .; D gene: TRBD2; J gene: TRBJ2-7; V gene: TRBV12-3/TRBV12-4; CDR3 DNA: TGTGCCAGCAGCACTAGCGGGAGAATGCTTGAGCAGTACTTC; CDR3 protein: CASSTSGRMLEQYF
clone size: few; D gene: .; J gene: TRBJ1-5; V gene: TRBV7-2; CDR3 DNA: TGTGCCAGCAGCTTAGCTGGGAGGCAGCCCCAGCATTTT; CDR3 protein: CASSLAGRQPQHF
clone size: few; D gene: TRBD1; J gene: TRBJ2-3; V gene: TRBV10-3; CDR3 DNA: TGTGCCATGCGGACAGGCCTATCCACAGATACGCAGTATTTT; CDR3 protein: CAMRTGLSTDTQYF